This is a list of T cell receptor beta chains from one sample in a study of blood T cell dynamics during melanoma immunotherapy. Sequencing used immunoSEQ multiplex PCR; TCRdb keeps in-frame clones, though not all of them. The sample has several thousand clones; over 75% are singletons. The specimen was blood, collected from a patient treated with checkpoint blockade. The receptors stem from a human donor with melanoma. The CDR3 runs from the conserved cysteine through the conserved F or W. The D gene is left open where the match is weak. Some rows have no size entry. The others give once, few or many, or a class for an expanded clone.

size	D	V	J	CDR3	DNA
.	.	TRBV28	TRBJ1-2	CASTPGTSNYGYTF	TGTGCCAGCACCCCCGGGACTTCTAACTATGGCTACACCTTC
.	.	TRBV5-6	TRBJ2-1	CASSLRRVSSYNEQFF	TGTGCCAGCAGCCTTCGAAGAGTTAGCTCCTACAATGAGCAGTTCTTC
.	.	TRBV6-1	TRBJ2-7	CASSEGVSYEQYF	TGTGCCAGCAGTGAAGGGGTTTCCTACGAGCAGTACTTC
.	.	TRBV6-1	TRBJ1-1	CASRPRTESEAFF	TGTGCCAGCAGGCCCCGGACAGAATCTGAAGCTTTCTTT
.	.	TRBV29-1	TRBJ1-2	CSVVTLRRDGYFTGYTF	TGCAGCGTTGTTACTTTACGCCGGGACGGTTATTTTACGGGCTACACCTTC
once	.	TRBV18	TRBJ2-2	CASSPPSTVNTGELFF	TGTGCCAGCTCACCACCGTCAACGGTTAACACCGGGGAGCTGTTTTTT
.	.	TRBV30	TRBJ2-4	CAWSEDRLAKNIQYF	TGTGCCTGGAGTGAAGACAGGTTAGCCAAAAACATTCAGTACTTC
.	TRBD1	TRBV6-1	TRBJ2-7	CASRLGGTGDYEQYF	TGTGCCAGCAGACTAGGGGGGACAGGGGATTACGAGCAGTACTTC
.	.	TRBV5-4	TRBJ1-1	CASSLRGEAFF	TGTGCCAGCAGCTTGAGGGGTGAAGCTTTCTTT
once	.	TRBV7-9	TRBJ1-3	CASSFDWNSGNTIYF	TGTGCCAGCAGCTTTGACTGGAACTCTGGAAACACCATATATTTT
.	.	TRBV15	TRBJ1-3	CATSREPGSSGNTIYF	TGTGCCACCAGCAGAGAGCCAGGATCCTCTGGAAACACCATATATTTT
few	.	TRBV2	TRBJ1-2	CASSDSAGYGYTF	TGTGCCAGCAGTGACTCAGCTGGGTATGGCTACACCTTC
once	.	TRBV30	TRBJ1-6	CAWSLGANSPLHF	TGTGCCTGGAGTCTCGGGGCCAATTCACCCCTCCACTTT
.	.	TRBV19	TRBJ2-3	CASSIRRGADTQYF	TGTGCCAGTAGTATCAGGAGGGGCGCAGATACGCAGTATTTT
.	.	TRBV6-1	TRBJ1-2	CASSRDTMNYGYTF	TGTGCCAGCAGCCGGGACACGATGAACTATGGCTACACCTTC
.	TRBD1	TRBV6-6	TRBJ2-6	CASTSQGAGGANVLTF	TGTGCCAGCACCTCACAGGGGGCGGGCGGGGCCAACGTCCTGACTTTC
.	TRBD2	TRBV19	TRBJ2-1	CASSISSVAGGHEQFF	TGTGCCAGTAGTATCTCCTCAGTAGCGGGGGGCCATGAGCAGTTCTTC
.	.	TRBV5-4	TRBJ1-1	CASSLPRRGSTEAFF	TGTGCCAGCAGCTTGCCTAGGCGGGGGAGCACTGAAGCTTTCTTT
few	TRBD1	TRBV4-1	TRBJ1-2	CASSPQGAYGYTF	TGCGCCAGCAGCCCTCAGGGGGCCTATGGCTACACCTTC
.	TRBD1	TRBV15	TRBJ1-5	CATSRDKGGRQPQHF	TGTGCCACCAGCAGAGATAAAGGGGGCAGGCAGCCCCAGCATTTT
.	.	TRBV2	TRBJ1-4	CASSDITSTNEKLFF	TGTGCCAGCAGTGACATAACCTCAACTAATGAAAAACTGTTTTTT
once	.	TRBV6-1	TRBJ1-2	CASSEVGFGYTF	TGTGCCAGCAGTGAAGTCGGGTTTGGCTACACCTTC